Below, 10 T cell receptor beta chains from the same sample are listed, as sequenced in a study of blood T cell repertoires in COVID-19. The method was immunoSEQ multiplex PCR; TCRdb's version includes in-frame clones alone and lacks a portion of them. The sample yields 250,000 to 300,000 clones, 86% seen once. The sequencing sample was made of peripheral blood. These receptors originate from a woman in her twenties or thirties with active or convalescent COVID-19.

The chain recombines TRBV19 with TRBJ2-7; TRBD1 aligns across 7 bases. The trim removed 3 bases at V and 6 bases at J, leaving 5 bases unmatched. This CDR3 has 13 amino acids. The germline gives CDR1 LNHDA, CDR2 SQIVND (reference sequence). In DNA form, the CDR3 reads TGTGCCAGTAGTATTGACAGGGCCGGCGAGCAGTACTTC. Protein product: CASSIDRAGEQYF.

J is TRBJ1-3 and V is TRBV5-1, with 12 positions matching TRBD1. V lost 2 bases and J lost 2; bases outside the gene matches: 5. Germline V gene sequence: CDR1 SGHRS, CDR2 YFSETQ. This CDR3 is 17 amino acids long. The CDR3 coding sequence is TGCGCCAGCAGCTTAGGGACAGGGGGCCGGACTGGAAACACCATATATTTT. Translated, it gives CASSLGTGGRTGNTIYF.

The chain joins TRBV29-1 to TRBJ1-2; 8 bases line up with TRBD1. Germline V CDR1 and CDR2: SQVTM, ANQGSEA. This CDR3 contains 16 residues. V lost 3 bases, J lost 5 bases, and 14 bases stayed unmatched. Written as DNA, the CDR3 is TGCAGCGTTGATAGTTCCCGGACAGGGAGGAGGTATGGCTACACCTTC. This sequence encodes CSVDSSRTGRRYGYTF.

The chain combines TRBV7-9 with TRBJ1-5, with D perhaps TRBD1 (5 bases). Germline values: CDR1 SEHNR, CDR2 FQNEAQ (reference sequence). V gave up 4 bases and J gave up 7 bases, with 17 bases separating them. The CDR3 has 15 residues. CDR3 DNA sequence: TGTGCCAGCAGCTCCCACGGGGGACCGCGGCAGCCCCAGCATTTT. Protein product: CASSSHGGPRQPQHF.

A few counts support this clone. The chain has TRBV20-1 and TRBJ2-7, with D possibly being TRBD1 (6 bases). Trimming pared 3 bases from V and 3 bases from J, leaving 15 bases between. CDR1 is DFQATT, CDR2 SNEGSKA, per germline (reference sequence). This CDR3 contains 14 residues. CDR3 sequence reads: CSASIGGDFYEQYF. The CDR3 coding sequence is TGCAGTGCTAGTATAGGGGGAGACTTCTACGAGCAGTACTTC.

The genes are TRBV5-1 and TRBJ2-7; a weak D match, TRBD2 (6 bases). Trimming shortened V by 4 bases and J by 3 bases, and 17 bases separated the two germline ends. The CDR3 is made up of 15 amino acids. Germline lookup yields CDR1 SGHRS and CDR2 YFSETQ. The DNA of the CDR3 is TGCGCCAGCAGCCCCGGCATGGGGGGAGGCTACGAGCAGTACTTC. Residues: CASSPGMGGGYEQYF.

V usage is TRBV24-1 and J usage is TRBJ2-7, with a weak D call TRBD2 (5 bases). V lost 4 bases to trimming and J lost 4 bases, with 10 bases between them. This CDR3 is built from 13 residues. From germline, CDR1 is KGHDR and CDR2 SFDVKD. The CDR3, as DNA: TGTGCCACCAGTGAGGCTCGGGGATACGAGCAGTACTTC. This sequence encodes CATSEARGYEQYF.

This clone was seen more than once but under ten times. The V and J genes are TRBV20-1 and TRBJ1-4; 8 bases are a match to TRBD1. The CDR3 is 15 residues long. Germline loops: CDR1 DFQATT, CDR2 SNEGSKA (reference sequence). V lost 3 bases, J lost 5 bases, and 8 bases stayed unmatched. The DNA of the CDR3 is TGCAGTGCTAGTGGACAGGGTGGGGCAAATGAAAAACTGTTTTTT. It is translated as CSASGQGGANEKLFF.

This clone was recorded a few times. The rearrangement links TRBV21-1 to TRBJ2-7; TRBD1, the D gene given by the table, was not confirmed from the DNA. TRBV21-1 is described as a pseudogene. The CDR3 is made up of 14 amino acids. The CDR3 DNA sequence: TGTGCCAGCACCCCGCACAGGGGAACCTACGAGCAGTACTTC. Translated: CASTPHRGTYEQYF.

CDR3 nucleotide sequence: TGTGCCAGCAGTCTTGAGTTGATGAACACTGAAGCTTTCTTT. Its protein is CASSLELMNTEAFF. The chain joins TRBV2 to TRBJ1-1; D is uncertain. V shed 5 bases and J shed 0 bases, with 10 bases lying between them. The germline gives CDR1 SNHLY, CDR2 FYNNEI. The length of the CDR3 is 14 residues.